The T cell receptor beta chain under discussion was sequenced for a study of T cell repertoires in cytomegalovirus infection (dated by TCRdb to the late 2010s). Notes on the research overall: Donor HLA type was relevant to the analysis, because carriage of CMV infection together with the matching HLA type was indicated by public TCR beta signatures. Overall study outcomes, separate from this receptor: Carriers of CMV infection plus the relevant HLA type were discriminated by the cumulative frequency of public TCR beta family members in the study cohort and in an independent roughly 380-donor cohort. The ex vivo response was dominated by HLA-C-restricted CMV-specific TCR beta clonotypes, which also provided the single most frequent clonotype in two of eight donors.

With respect to this clonotype: Its antigen remains unidentified. Per-base qualities were not stored, and no clone one base away is much larger.

Sequencer: Illumina HiSeq 1500. TCRdb's own reprocessing of the public reads used fastp at Q25 and MiXCR and kept productive beta chains. One record per CDR3 amino acid sequence lists the most common genes and DNA. The sample data list hundreds of thousands of distinct CDR3 sequences, and 9.5% of these were observed just once. The top ten hold over 3.5% of the sample. Including the terminal cysteine and phenylalanine, the CDR3 comprises 16 residues. Only the CDR3 region is kept as DNA, spanning 48 bases read in frame from base 1. After removal of 3 bases from V and 1 base from J, the junction retains 6 bases not matched to a gene. CDR1 LGHDT and CDR2 YNNKEL were looked up in the germline V gene (reference sequence).

The receptor chain draws on TRBV3-1 and TRBJ2-5, with 9 bases in between that match TRBD2. The sample consisted of PBMCs. The receptor was derived from a human donor in good health (CMV status not recorded). Some clones in this sample may be carry-over from other donors' samples. The CDR3 loop reads CASSQGAGGPQETQYF. DNA sequence: TGTGCCAGCAGCCAGGGGGCGGGGGGGCCCCAAGAGACCCAGTACTTC.